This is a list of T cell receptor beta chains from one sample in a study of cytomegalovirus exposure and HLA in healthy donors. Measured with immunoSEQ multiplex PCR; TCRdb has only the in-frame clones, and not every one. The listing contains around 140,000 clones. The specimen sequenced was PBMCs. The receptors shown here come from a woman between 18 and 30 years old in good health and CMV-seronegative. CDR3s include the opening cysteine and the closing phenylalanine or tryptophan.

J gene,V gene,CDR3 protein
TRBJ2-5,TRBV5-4,CASSLDRQETQYF
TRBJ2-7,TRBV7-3,CASSWTSGPTYEQYF
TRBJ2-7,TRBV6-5,CASSYSYGDSSYEQYF
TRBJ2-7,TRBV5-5,CASSLGAVAYEQYF
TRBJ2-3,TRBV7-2,CASSDTSASTDTQYF
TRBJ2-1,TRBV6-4,CASQLSPGAGNEQFF
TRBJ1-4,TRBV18,CASSPGTGKHSGEKLFF
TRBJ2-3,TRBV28,CASWGVTSSTDTQYF
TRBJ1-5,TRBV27,CASSFGISGEPQHF
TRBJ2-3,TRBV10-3,CASGTSDSSTDTQYF
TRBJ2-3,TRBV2,CASQIPTGGAGDTQYF
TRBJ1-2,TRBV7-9,CASSRDRAGYTF
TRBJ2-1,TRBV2,CASSALGTSGYNEQFF
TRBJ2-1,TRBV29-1,CSVPGGGTSYNEQFF
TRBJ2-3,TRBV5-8,CASSRAGRYTDTQYF
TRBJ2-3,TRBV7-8,CASSSGTGAPFTDTQYF
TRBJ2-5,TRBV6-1,CASSGGLAGEETQYF
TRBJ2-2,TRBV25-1,CASTRGLAGDAGELFF
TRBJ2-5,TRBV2,CASSALAGGPKTQYF
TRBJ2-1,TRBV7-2,CASGAGGGDEQFF
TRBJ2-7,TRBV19,CASMETGTSAYEQYF
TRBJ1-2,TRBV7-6,CASSPSGTAYGYTF
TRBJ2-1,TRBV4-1,CASSRGLAGGLSYNEQFF
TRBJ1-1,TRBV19,CASSPNGFGQPNTEAFF
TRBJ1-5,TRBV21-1,CASSHERADRYSNQPQHF
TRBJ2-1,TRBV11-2,CASSWTSGSGVPYNEQFF
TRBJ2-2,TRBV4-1,CASSQVGAGGELFF
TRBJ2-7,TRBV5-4,CASSSGRGYSYEQYF
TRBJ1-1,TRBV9,CASSAIETGYAEAFF
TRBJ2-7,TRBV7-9,CASSLERFRSTSYEQYF
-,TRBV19,CASSAGLAGSYEQYF
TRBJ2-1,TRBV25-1,CAIRGGNYNEQFF
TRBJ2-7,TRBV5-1,CASSAESSGSYEQYF
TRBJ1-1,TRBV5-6,CASSSDMNTEAFF
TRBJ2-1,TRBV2,CASSPGRLSNEQFF
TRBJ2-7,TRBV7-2,CASTPGTYEQYF
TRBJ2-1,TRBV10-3,CAILAQNNEQFF
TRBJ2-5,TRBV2,CASRATGAPMAQYF
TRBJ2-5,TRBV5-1,CASSPGFSSQETQYF
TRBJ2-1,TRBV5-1,CASSLGTSGDYNEQFF
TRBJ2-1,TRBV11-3,CASSFDGSKGEQFF
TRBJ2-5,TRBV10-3,CAIRGRGQETQYF
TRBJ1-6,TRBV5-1,CASSLEGHNPNSPLHF
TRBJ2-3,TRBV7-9,CASSHTSGGPTQYF
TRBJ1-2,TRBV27,CASSLGTANYGYTF
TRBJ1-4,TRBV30,CAWSVQGGEKLFF
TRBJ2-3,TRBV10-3,CALGTSGRTDTQYF
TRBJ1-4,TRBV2,CASSGGGQGREKLFF
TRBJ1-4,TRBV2,CASSKKGRTNEKLFF
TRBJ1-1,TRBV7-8,CASISRGSYGNTEAFF
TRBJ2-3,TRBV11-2,CASSLNTGGDTQYF
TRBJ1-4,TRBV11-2,CASSGTETYEKLFF
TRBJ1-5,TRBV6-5,CASRNMGGGNQPQHF